Reported below is one T cell receptor beta chain. The data stem from a study of shared clonotypes between healthy human individuals. Produced via immunoSEQ multiplex PCR; TCRdb's table is partial and in-frame only. The table records millions of clones, just over 90% of them present only once. Sequenced input: naive CD4+ T cells sorted from blood. The sample's subset: CD45RA+ positively selected. This clonotype originated in a young man in good health.

The CDR3 here is CASSPSGRGIAYEQYF. CDR3 coding DNA: TGTGCCAGTAGCCCCTCAGGCAGGGGAATAGCCTACGAGCAGTACTTC. The chain combines TRBV19 with TRBJ2-7; tentative D call: TRBD1 (6 bases). The V gene's germline CDR1 is LNHDA and CDR2 SQIVND (reference sequence). Trimming left V 6 bases short and J 2 bases short, with 20 bases between. The length of the CDR3 is 16 residues.